This TCR beta chain was sequenced in a study of OX40 agonist ivuxolimab in advanced cancers. Whole-study results and caveats: Nonresponders included some who also had low normalized T-cell clonal expansion. Undetermined was the antigen specificity of the expanded peripheral T cells. There were, on average, more expanded clones in CD8+ T cells than in CD4+.

The CDR3 contains 15 residues. Germline loops: CDR1 SEHNR, CDR2 FQNEAQ (reference sequence). V lost 4 bases to trimming and J lost 7 bases; unmatched junction nucleotides: 8. Sequenced by immunoSEQ multiplex PCR; TCRdb stores in-frame clones only, minus some. The sample lists about 130,000 clones, 93% occurring once. As to this clone: The target antigen is unknown.

Sampled blood was obtained at baseline, cycle 4 day 1, and cycle 7 day 1. The gene calls are TRBV7-9 and TRBJ1-2; 11 bases agree with TRBD1. Sequencing used CD4+ or CD8+ T cells sorted from blood, obtained in a trial of the OX40 agonist ivuxolimab. The origin of this receptor is an adult with an advanced solid tumor such as melanoma, head and neck, liver or kidney cancer. CDR3 sequence (DNA): TGTGCCAGCAGCTCCCGGACAGGGGGCACGGGTGGCTACACCTTC. Translating gives CASSSRTGGTGGYTF. Filled out from reference TRBV7-9 and TRBJ1-2, the complete variable domain reads DTGVSQNPRHKITKRGQNVTFRCDPISEHNRLYWYRQTLGQGPEFLTYFQNEAQLEKSRLLSDRFSAERPKGSFSTLEIQRTEQGDSAMYLCASSSRTGGTGGYTFGSGTRLTVV.